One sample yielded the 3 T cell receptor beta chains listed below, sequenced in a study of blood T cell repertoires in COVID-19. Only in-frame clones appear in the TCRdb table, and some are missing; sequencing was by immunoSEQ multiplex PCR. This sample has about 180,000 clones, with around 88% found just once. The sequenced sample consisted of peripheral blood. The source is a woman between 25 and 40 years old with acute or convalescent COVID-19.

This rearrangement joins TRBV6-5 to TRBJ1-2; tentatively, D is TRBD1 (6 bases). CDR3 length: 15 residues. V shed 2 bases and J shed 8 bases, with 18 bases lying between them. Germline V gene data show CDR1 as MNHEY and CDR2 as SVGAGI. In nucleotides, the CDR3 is TGTGCCAGCAGTTACCAGTCAGGGGCCCCCGGGGGCTACACCTTC. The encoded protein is CASSYQSGAPGGYTF.

The CDR3 coding sequence is TGTGCCAGCAGTTTCAGGATGATAGGGGGAAGCTCCTACGAGCAGTACTTC. This gives the protein CASSFRMIGGSSYEQYF. The V and J genes are TRBV27 and TRBJ2-7, with D possibly matching TRBD1 (6 bases). From germline, CDR1 is MNHEY and CDR2 SMNVEV (reference sequence). CDR3 size: 17 residues. The germline V and J ends were trimmed by 3 bases and 0 bases, with 18 bases remaining between them.

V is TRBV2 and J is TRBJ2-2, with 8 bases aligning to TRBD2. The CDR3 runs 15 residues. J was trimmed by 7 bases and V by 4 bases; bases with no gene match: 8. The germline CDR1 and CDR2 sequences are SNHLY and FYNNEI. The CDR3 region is CASSVSGLGGGELFF. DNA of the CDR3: TGTGCCAGCAGTGTATCGGGACTAGGCGGCGGGGAGCTGTTTTTT.